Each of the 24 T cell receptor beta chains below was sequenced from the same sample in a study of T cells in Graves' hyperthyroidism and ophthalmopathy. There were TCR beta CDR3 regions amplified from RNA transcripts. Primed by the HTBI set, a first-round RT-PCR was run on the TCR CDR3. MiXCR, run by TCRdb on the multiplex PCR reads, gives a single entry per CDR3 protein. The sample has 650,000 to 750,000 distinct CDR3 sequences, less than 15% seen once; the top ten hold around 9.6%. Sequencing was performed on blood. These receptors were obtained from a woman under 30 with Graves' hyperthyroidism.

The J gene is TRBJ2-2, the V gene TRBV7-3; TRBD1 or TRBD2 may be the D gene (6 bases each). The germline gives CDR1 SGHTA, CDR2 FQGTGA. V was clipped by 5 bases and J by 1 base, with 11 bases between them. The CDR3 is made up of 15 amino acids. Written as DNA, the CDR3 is TGTGCCAGCAGCCGGGGGACACAGAACACCGGGGAGCTGTTTTTT. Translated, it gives CASSRGTQNTGELFF.

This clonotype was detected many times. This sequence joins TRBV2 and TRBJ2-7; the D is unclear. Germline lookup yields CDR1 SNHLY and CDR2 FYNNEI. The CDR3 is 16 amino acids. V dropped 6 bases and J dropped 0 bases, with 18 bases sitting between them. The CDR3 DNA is TGTGCCAGCAGACCGACGGGCCAGCCCAACTCCTACGAGCAGTACTTC. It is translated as CASRPTGQPNSYEQYF.

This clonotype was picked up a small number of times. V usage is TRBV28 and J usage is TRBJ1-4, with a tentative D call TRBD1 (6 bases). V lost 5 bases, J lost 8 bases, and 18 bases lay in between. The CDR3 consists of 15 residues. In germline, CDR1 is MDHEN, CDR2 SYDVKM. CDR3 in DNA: TGTGCCAGCAGTCCCCCGGGGGGCGCATTGGAAAAACTGTTTTTT. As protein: CASSPPGGALEKLFF.

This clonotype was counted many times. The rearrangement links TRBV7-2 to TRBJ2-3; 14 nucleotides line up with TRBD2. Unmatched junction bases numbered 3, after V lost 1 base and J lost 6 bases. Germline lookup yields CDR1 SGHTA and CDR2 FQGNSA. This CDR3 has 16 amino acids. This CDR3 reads CASSLGRLAGGDTQYF. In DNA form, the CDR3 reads TGTGCCAGCAGCTTAGGACGACTAGCGGGGGGGGATACGCAGTATTTT.

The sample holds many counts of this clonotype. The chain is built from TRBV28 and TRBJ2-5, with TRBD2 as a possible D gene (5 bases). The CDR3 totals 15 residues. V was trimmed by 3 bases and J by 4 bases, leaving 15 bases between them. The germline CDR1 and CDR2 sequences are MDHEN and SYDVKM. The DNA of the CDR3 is TGTGCCAGCAGTTTTTTTTCCGGGAACGGAGAGACCCAGTACTTC. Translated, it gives CASSFFSGNGETQYF.

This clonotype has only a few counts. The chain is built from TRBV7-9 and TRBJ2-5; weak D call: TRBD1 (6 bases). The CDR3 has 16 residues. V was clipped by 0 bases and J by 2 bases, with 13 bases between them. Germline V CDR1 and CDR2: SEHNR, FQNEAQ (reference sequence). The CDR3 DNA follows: TGTGCCAGCAGCTTAGCGCCCAGGGGAGCGCAAGAGACCCAGTACTTC. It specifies CASSLAPRGAQETQYF. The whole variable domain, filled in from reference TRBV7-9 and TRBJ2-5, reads DTGVSQNPRHKITKRGQNVTFRCDPISEHNRLYWYRQTLGQGPEFLTYFQNEAQLEKSRLLSDRFSAERPKGSFSTLEIQRTEQGDSAMYLCASSLAPRGAQETQYFGPGTRLLVL.

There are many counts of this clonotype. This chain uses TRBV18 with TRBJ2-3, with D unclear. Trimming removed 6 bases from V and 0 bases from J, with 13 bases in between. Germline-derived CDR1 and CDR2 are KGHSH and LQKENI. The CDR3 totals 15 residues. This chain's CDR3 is CASSFLTASTDTQYF. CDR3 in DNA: TGTGCCAGCTCGTTCTTAACGGCAAGCACAGATACGCAGTATTTT. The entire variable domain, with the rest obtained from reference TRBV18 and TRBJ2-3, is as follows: NAGVMQNPRHLVRRRGQEARLRCSPMKGHSHVYWYRQLPEEGLKFMVYLQKENIIDESGMPKERFSAEFPKEGPSILRIQQVVRGDSAAYFCASSFLTASTDTQYFGPGTRLTVL.

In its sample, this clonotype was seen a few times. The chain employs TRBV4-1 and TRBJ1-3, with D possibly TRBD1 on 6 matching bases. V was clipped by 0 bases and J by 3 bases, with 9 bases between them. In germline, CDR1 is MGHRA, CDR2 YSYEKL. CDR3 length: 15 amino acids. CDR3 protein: CASSQDDRSGNTIYF. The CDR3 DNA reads TGCGCCAGCAGCCAAGATGACAGGAGTGGAAACACCATATATTTT.

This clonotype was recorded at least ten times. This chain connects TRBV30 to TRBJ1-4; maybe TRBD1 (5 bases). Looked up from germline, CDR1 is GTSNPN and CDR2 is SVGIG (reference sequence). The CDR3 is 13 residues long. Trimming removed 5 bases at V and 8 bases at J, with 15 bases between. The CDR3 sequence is CAWGGSGTEKLFF. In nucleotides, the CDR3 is TGTGCCTGGGGCGGGTCGGGGACCGAAAAACTGTTTTTT. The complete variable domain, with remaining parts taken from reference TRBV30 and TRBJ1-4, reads SQTIHQWPATLVQPVGSPLSLECTVEGTSNPNLYWYRQAAGRGLQLLFYSVGIGQISSEVPQNLSASRPQDRQFILSSKKLLLSDSGFYLCAWGGSGTEKLFFGSGTQLSVL.

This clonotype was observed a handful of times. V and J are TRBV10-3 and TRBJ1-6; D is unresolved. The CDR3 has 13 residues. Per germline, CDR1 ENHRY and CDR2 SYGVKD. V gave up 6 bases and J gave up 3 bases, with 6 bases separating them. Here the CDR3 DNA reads TGTGCCATCAGGCCTGACTATAATTCACCCCTCCACTTT. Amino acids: CAIRPDYNSPLHF.

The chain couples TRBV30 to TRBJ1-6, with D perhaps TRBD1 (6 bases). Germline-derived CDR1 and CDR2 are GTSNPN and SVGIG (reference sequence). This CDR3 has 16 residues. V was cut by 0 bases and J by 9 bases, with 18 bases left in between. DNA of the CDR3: TGTGCCTGGAGTGTACCTGGCCGGGACATGGCTTCACCCCTCCACTTT. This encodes CAWSVPGRDMASPLHF. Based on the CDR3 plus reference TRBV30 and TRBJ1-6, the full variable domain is SQTIHQWPATLVQPVGSPLSLECTVEGTSNPNLYWYRQAAGRGLQLLFYSVGIGQISSEVPQNLSASRPQDRQFILSSKKLLLSDSGFYLCAWSVPGRDMASPLHFGNGTRLTVT.

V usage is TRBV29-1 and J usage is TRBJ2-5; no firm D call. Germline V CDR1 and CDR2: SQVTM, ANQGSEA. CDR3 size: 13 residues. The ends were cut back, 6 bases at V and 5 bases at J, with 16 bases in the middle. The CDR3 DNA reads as TGCAGCGTGGGGTTGAGGCAAGCCGAGACCCAGTACTTC. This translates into CSVGLRQAETQYF. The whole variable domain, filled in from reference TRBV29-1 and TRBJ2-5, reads SAVISQKPSRDICQRGTSLTIQCQVDSQVTMMFWYRQQPGQSLTLIATANQGSEATYESGFVIDKFPISRPNLTFSTLTVSNMSPEDSSIYLCSVGLRQAETQYFGPGTRLLVL.

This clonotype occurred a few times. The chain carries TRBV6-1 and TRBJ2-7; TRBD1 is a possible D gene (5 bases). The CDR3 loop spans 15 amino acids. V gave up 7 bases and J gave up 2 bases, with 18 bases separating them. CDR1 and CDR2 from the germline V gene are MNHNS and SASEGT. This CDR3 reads CASKRGRDLPYEQYF. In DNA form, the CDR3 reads TGTGCCAGCAAAAGGGGTCGAGACCTCCCCTACGAGCAGTACTTC.

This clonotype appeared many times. This CDR3 reads CAIRAPQGITEAFF. CDR3 bases: TGTGCCATCAGAGCGCCCCAGGGGATCACTGAAGCTTTCTTT. The chain recombines TRBV10-3 with TRBJ1-1; a possible D gene is TRBD1 (6 bases). The ends were cut back, 6 bases at V and 4 bases at J, with 15 bases in the middle. Germline loops: CDR1 ENHRY, CDR2 SYGVKD. CDR3 length: 14 amino acids.

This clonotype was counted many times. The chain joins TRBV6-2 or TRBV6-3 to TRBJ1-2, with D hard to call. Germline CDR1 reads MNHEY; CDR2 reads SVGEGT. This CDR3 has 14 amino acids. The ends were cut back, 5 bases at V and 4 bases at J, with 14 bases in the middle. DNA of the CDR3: TGTGCCAGCAGTCGGACGGAGACGGCCTATGGCTACACCTTC. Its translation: CASSRTETAYGYTF.

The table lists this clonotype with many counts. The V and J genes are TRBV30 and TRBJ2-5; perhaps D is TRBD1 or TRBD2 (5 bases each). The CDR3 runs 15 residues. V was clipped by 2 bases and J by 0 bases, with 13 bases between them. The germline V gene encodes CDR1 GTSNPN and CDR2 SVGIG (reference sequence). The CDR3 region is CAWSMGRLYQETQYF. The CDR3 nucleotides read TGTGCCTGGAGTATGGGACGGCTGTACCAAGAGACCCAGTACTTC. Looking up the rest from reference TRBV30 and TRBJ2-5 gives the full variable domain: SQTIHQWPATLVQPVGSPLSLECTVEGTSNPNLYWYRQAAGRGLQLLFYSVGIGQISSEVPQNLSASRPQDRQFILSSKKLLLSDSGFYLCAWSMGRLYQETQYFGPGTRLLVL.

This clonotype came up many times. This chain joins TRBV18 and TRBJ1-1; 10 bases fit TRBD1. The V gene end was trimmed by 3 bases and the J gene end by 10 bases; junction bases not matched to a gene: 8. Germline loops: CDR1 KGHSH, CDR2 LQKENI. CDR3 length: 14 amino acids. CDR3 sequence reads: CASSPVDRGSRAFF. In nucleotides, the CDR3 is TGTGCCAGCTCACCCGTGGACAGGGGGTCTAGAGCTTTCTTT.

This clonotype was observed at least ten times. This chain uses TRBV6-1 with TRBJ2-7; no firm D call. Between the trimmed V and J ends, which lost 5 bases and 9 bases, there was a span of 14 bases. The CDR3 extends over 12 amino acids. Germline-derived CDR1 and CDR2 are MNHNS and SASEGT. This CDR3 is CASSRVGPAQYF. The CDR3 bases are TGTGCCAGCAGTCGCGTTGGCCCCGCGCAGTACTTC.

The chain's CDR3 is CASSFETGGHEQYF. CDR3 sequence (DNA): TGTGCCAGCAGCTTTGAGACAGGGGGCCACGAGCAGTACTTC. This chain uses TRBV7-9 with TRBJ2-7; 10 bases are shared with TRBD1. The CDR3 runs to 14 residues. The germline V gene encodes CDR1 SEHNR and CDR2 FQNEAQ (reference sequence). J lost 5 bases, V lost 3 bases, and 4 bases had no gene match.

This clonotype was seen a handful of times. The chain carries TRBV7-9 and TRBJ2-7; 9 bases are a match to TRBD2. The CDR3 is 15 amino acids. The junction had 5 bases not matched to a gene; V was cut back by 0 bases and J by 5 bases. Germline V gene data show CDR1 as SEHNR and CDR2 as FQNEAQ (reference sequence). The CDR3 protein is CASSLAIAGVNEQYF. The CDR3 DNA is TGTGCCAGCAGCTTAGCTATAGCGGGAGTGAACGAGCAGTACTTC.

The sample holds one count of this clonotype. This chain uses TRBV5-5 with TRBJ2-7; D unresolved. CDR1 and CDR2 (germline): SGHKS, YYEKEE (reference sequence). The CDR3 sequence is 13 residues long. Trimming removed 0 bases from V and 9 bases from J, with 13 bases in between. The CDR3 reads CASSLAGALGQYF. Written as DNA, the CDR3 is TGTGCCAGCAGCTTGGCGGGTGCCCTCGGGCAGTACTTC.

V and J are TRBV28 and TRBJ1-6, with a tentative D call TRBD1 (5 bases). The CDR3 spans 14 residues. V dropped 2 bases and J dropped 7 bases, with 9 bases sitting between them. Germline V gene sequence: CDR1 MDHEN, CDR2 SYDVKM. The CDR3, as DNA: TGTGCCAGCAGTTTAGCAGGGTGGAATTCACCCCTCCACTTT. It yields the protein CASSLAGWNSPLHF.

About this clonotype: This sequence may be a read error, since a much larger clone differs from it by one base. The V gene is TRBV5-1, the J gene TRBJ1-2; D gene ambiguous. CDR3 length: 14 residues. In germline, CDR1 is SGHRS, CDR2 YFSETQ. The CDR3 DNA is TGCGCCGGCAGCTTGGAGCCACACGGGGATGGCTACACCTTC. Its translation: CAGSLEPHGDGYTF.

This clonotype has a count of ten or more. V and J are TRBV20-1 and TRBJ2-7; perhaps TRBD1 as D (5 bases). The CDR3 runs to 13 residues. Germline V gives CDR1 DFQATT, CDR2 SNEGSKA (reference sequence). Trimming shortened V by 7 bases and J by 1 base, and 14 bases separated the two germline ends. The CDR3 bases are TGCAGTGTTGTTACAGGTCGGTCCTACGAGCAGTACTTC. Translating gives CSVVTGRSYEQYF.